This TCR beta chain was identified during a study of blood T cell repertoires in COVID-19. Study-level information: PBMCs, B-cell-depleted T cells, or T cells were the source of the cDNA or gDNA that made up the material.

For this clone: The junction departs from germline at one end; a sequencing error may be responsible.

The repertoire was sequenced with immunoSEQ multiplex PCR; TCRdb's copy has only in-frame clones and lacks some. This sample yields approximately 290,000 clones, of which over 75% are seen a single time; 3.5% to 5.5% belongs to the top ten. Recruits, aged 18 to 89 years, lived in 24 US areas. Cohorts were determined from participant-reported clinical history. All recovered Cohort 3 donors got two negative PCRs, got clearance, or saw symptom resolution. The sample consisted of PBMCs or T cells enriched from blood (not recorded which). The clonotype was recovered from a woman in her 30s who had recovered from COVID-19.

CDR3 in amino acids: CASSLNSRDTPGNF. For the CDR3, the DNA is TGTGCCAGCTCACTTAATTCTCGGGACACCCCGGGCAACTTC. The V call is TRBV18, the J call TRBJ2-7; D is perhaps TRBD1 (6 bases). This CDR3 comprises 14 residues. Per the germline V gene, CDR1 is KGHSH and CDR2 is LQKENI.